These 6 T cell receptor beta chains came from one sample sequenced in a study of Ad26.COV2.S vaccination and SARS-CoV-2 variants. The protocol was immunoSEQ multiplex PCR, while the TCRdb copy is restricted to in-frame clones and leaves out a portion. The sample carries about 350,000 clones, around 89% recorded once. As to treatment: around 19 received Ad26.COV2.S at low or high dose, single or two shots; 5 received placebo; per-sample allocation not given. The samples date from day 63 after the first vaccine or placebo injection. The sample consisted of peripheral blood, taken in a trial of Ad26.COV2.S vaccine versus placebo. The receptors here all came from a person aged 18-65 years who received the Ad26.COV2.S COVID-19 vaccine or a placebo.

The chain couples TRBV6-1 to TRBJ2-7; TRBD1 is a possible D gene (6 bases). This CDR3 spans 16 amino acids. Trimming shortened V by 3 bases and J by 0 bases, and 15 bases separated the two germline ends. The germline gives CDR1 MNHNS, CDR2 SASEGT. CDR3: CASSEPQGISSYEQYF. For the CDR3, the DNA is TGTGCCAGCAGTGAGCCCCAGGGGATCAGCTCCTACGAGCAGTACTTC.

The chain couples TRBV5-1 to TRBJ2-2, with D perhaps TRBD2 (6 bases). The V end lost 2 bases, the J end lost 0 bases, and 8 bases lay between the germline ends. The germline gives CDR1 SGHRS, CDR2 YFSETQ. The CDR3 length is 15 residues. The DNA of the CDR3 is TGCGCCAGCAGCTTCACGGGAGCGAACACCGGGGAGCTGTTTTTT. This gives the protein CASSFTGANTGELFF.

This clone was observed once. The chain recombines TRBV7-9 with TRBJ2-7, with a tentative D call TRBD2 (7 bases). The CDR3 consists of 14 residues. With 3 bases removed from V and 5 bases from J, the gap between germline ends came to 14 bases. CDR1 and CDR2 (germline): SEHNR, FQNEAQ (reference sequence). The CDR3 reads CASSLGGLTNEQYF. In DNA form, the CDR3 reads TGTGCCAGCAGCTTGGGGGGGCTTACCAACGAGCAGTACTTC.

V gene TRBV27 combines with J gene TRBJ1-1; TRBD1 might be the D (6 bases). CDR3 length: 12 residues. With 4 bases removed from V and 8 bases from J, the gap between germline ends came to 11 bases. CDR1 is MNHEY, CDR2 SMNVEV, per germline (reference sequence). The CDR3 DNA is TGTGCCAGCAGTTGGCCGGGGGGCGAAGCTTTCTTT. Its protein product is CASSWPGGEAFF.

This chain connects TRBV6-2 or TRBV6-3 to TRBJ2-3; the D gene could be TRBD1 or TRBD2 (6 bases each). The germline V gene has CDR1 MNHEY and CDR2 SVGEGT. Trimming removed 2 bases from V and 2 bases from J, with 14 bases in between. The length of the CDR3 is 16 residues. The CDR3 coding sequence is TGTGCCAGCAGTTACCGGGGGCGCCGGGACACAGATACGCAGTATTTT. Residues: CASSYRGRRDTDTQYF.

This chain joins TRBV19 and TRBJ1-1; a weak D match, TRBD1 (5 bases). The CDR3 sequence is 15 residues long. Germline values: CDR1 LNHDA, CDR2 SQIVND (reference sequence). V was trimmed by 5 bases and J by 1 base, leaving 14 bases between them. CDR3 in amino acids: CASSSLGRANTEAFF. Written as DNA, the CDR3 is TGTGCCAGTAGTTCCTTGGGCAGGGCGAACACTGAAGCTTTCTTT. The whole variable domain, remainder taken from reference TRBV19 and TRBJ1-1, is DGGITQSPKYLFRKEGQNVTLSCEQNLNHDAMYWYRQDPGQGLRLIYYSQIVNDFQKGDIAEGYSVSREKKESFPLTVTSAQKNPTAFYLCASSSLGRANTEAFFGQGTRLTVV.